This record looks at one T cell receptor (beta chain) sequence and its context. The CDR3 length is 20 residues. Germline loops: CDR1 LGHDT, CDR2 YNNKEL (reference sequence). The germline V and J ends were trimmed by 3 bases and 1 base, with 28 bases remaining between them. Authors' methods: The authors estimated nucleated cell counts from reference gene primer amplification. The repertoire was sequenced with immunoSEQ multiplex PCR; TCRdb's copy has only in-frame clones and lacks some. V and J calls and clone size are those listed in that table; D and trimming were worked out from the DNA. Among fewer than 140,000 clones listed, 76% were seen once. The data stem from a study of blood T cell repertoires in COVID-19. In the study overall: Whether acute or convalescent, the COVID-19 samples came from the United States, Italy and Spain.

The specimen was peripheral blood. The TCR originated in a man of 80 years or more with COVID-19, enrolled during active disease. The V and J genes are TRBV3-1 (or the pseudogene TRBV3-2) and TRBJ2-7; D may be TRBD2 (5 bases). Here the CDR3 reads CASSHEYQTGSELISYEQYF. The CDR3 coding sequence is TGTGCCAGCAGCCACGAATATCAGACGGGATCAGAACTAATATCCTACGAGCAGTACTTC.